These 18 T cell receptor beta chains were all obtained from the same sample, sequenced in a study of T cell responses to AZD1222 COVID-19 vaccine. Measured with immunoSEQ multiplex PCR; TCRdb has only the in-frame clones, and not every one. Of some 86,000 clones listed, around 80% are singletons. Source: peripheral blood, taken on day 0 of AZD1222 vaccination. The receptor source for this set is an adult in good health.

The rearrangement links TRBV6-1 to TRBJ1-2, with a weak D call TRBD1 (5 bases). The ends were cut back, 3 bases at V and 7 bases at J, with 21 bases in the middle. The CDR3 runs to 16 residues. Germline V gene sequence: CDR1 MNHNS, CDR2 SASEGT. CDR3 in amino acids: CASSDFTGTSRRGYTF. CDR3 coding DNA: TGTGCCAGCAGTGACTTTACCGGGACCTCCAGACGTGGCTACACCTTC.

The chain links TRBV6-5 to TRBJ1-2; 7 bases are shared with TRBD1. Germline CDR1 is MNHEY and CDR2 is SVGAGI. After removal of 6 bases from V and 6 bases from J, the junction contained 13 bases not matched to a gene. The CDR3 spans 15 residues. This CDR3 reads CASSPFLRGWDGYTF. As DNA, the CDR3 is TGTGCCAGCAGCCCCTTTCTCAGGGGGTGGGATGGCTACACCTTC.

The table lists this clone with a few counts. This CDR3 reads CASSLSPDRQETQYF. The CDR3 nucleotides are TGTGCCAGCAGCTTGTCCCCGGACAGACAAGAGACCCAGTACTTC. The V and J genes are TRBV7-7 and TRBJ2-5; perhaps TRBD1 as D (6 bases). V was shortened by 3 bases and J by 2 bases, with 13 bases between the two germline ends. Germline V gene lookup returns CDR1 SSHAT and CDR2 FNYEAQ (reference sequence). This CDR3 region has 15 residues.

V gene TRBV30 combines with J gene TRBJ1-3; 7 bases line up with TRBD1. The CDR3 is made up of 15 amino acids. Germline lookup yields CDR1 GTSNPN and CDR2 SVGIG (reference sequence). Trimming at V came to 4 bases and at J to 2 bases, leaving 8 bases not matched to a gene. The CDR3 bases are TGTGCCTGGAACGGAGACAGGGCTGCTGGAAACACCATATATTTT. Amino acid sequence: CAWNGDRAAGNTIYF.

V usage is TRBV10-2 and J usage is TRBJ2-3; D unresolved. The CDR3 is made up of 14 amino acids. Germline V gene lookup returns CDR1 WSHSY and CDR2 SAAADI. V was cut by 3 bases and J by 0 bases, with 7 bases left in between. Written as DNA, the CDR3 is TGCGCCAGCAGTGATGATAGAAGCACAGATACGCAGTATTTT. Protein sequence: CASSDDRSTDTQYF.

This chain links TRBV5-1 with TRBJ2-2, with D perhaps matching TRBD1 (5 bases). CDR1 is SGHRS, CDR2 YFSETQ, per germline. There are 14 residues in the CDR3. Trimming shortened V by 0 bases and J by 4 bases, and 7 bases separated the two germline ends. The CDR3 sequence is CASSLEGSTGELFF. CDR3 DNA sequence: TGCGCCAGCAGCTTGGAGGGGTCCACCGGGGAGCTGTTTTTT.

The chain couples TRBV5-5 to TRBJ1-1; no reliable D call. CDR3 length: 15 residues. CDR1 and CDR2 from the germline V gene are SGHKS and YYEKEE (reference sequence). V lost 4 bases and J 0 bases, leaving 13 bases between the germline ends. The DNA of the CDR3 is TGTGCCAGCAGCCTAGGTTCGGGGATGAACACTGAAGCTTTCTTT. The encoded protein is CASSLGSGMNTEAFF. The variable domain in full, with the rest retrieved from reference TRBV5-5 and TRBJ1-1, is DAGVTQSPTHLIKTRGQQVTLRCSPISGHKSVSWYQQVLGQGPQFIFQYYEKEERGRGNFPDRFSARQFPNYSSELNVNALLLGDSALYLCASSLGSGMNTEAFFGQGTRLTVV.

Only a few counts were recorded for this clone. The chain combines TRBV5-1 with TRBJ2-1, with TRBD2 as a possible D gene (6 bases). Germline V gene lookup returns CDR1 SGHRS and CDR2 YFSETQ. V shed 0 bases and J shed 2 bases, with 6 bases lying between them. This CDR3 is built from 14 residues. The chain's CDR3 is CASSLGEAYNEQFF. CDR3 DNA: TGCGCCAGCAGCTTGGGGGAGGCCTACAATGAGCAGTTCTTC.

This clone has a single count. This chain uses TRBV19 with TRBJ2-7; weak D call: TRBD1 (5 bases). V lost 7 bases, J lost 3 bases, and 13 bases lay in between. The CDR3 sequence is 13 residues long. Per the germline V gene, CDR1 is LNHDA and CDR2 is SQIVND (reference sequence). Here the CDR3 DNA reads TGTGCCAGTATGGAACAGGTTAACTACGAGCAGTACTTC. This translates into CASMEQVNYEQYF.

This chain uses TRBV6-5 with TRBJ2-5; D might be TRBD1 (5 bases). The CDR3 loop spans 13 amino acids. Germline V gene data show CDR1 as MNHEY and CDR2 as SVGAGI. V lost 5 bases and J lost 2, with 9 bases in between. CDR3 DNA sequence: TGTGCCAGCAGTCGCAGGGTTCAAGAGACCCAGTACTTC. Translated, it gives CASSRRVQETQYF.

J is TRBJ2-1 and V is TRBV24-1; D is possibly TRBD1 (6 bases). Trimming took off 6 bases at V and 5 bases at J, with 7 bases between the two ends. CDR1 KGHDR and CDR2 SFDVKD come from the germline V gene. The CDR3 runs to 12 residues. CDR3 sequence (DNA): TGTGCCACCAGTCCAGGGGACAATGAGCAGTTCTTC. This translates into CATSPGDNEQFF.

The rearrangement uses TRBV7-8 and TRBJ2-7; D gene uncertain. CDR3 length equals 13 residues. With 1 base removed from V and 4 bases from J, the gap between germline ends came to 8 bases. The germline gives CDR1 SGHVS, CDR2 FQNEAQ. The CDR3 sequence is CASSLGAKYEQYF. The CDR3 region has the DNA TGTGCCAGCAGCTTAGGAGCAAAATACGAGCAGTACTTC.

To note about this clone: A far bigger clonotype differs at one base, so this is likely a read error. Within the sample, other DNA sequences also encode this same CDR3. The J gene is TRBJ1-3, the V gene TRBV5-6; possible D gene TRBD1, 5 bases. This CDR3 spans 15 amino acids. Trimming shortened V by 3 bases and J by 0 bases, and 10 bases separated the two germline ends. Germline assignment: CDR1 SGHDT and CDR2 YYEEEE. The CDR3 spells CASSSDSSSGNTIYF. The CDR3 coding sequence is TGTGCCAGCAGCTCTGACAGTTCCTCTGGAAACACCATATATTTT.

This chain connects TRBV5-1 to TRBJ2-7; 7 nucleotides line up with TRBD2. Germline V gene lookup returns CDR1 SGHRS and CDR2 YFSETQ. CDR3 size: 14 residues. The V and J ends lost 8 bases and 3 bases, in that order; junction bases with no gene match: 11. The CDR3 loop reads CARALAGAGYEQYF. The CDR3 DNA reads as TGCGCCAGAGCTCTGGCGGGAGCGGGCTACGAGCAGTACTTC.

CDR3 residues: CASSPEWATEAFF. The CDR3 DNA reads as TGTGCCAGCAGCCCCGAATGGGCTACTGAAGCTTTCTTT. This chain links TRBV5-6 with TRBJ1-1; D gene uncertain. The germline CDR1 and CDR2 sequences are SGHDT and YYEEEE. This CDR3 region has 13 residues. The V and J ends lost 4 bases and 5 bases respectively, with 12 bases between them.

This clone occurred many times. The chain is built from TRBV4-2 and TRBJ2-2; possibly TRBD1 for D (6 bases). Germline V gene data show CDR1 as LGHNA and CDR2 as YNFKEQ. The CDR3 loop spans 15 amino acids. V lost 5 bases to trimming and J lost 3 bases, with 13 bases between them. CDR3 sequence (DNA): TGTGCCAGCAGCAACAGGGCAACGGACACCGGGGAGCTGTTTTTT. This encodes CASSNRATDTGELFF.

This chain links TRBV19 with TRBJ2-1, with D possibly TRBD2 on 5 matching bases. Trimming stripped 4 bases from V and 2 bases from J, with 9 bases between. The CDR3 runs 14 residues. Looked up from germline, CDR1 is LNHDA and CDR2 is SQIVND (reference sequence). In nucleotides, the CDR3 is TGTGCCAGTAGTACGGAGGTGACCTACAATGAGCAGTTCTTC. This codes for CASSTEVTYNEQFF.

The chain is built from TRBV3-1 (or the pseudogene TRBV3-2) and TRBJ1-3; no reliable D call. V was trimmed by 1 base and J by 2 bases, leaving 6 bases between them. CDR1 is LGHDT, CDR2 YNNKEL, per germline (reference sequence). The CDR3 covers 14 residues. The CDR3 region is CASSQGVAGNTIYF. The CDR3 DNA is TGTGCCAGCAGCCAAGGGGTTGCTGGAAACACCATATATTTT.